These T cell receptor beta chains were read from a single sample in a study of blood T cell repertoires in COVID-19. Assay: immunoSEQ multiplex PCR; the TCRdb copy retains only in-frame clones and omits some. The sample records 250,000 to 300,000 clones, 85% being singletons. Sequencing used peripheral blood. These receptors were collected from a man aged 45-60 years with active or convalescent COVID-19. Both conserved end residues are part of each CDR3. The order of the fields is J gene, V gene, CDR3 protein.

TRBJ2-5 | TRBV27 | CASSLGASAQETQYF
TRBJ2-1 | TRBV28 | CASSPGVSGGGEYNEQFF
TRBJ2-3 | TRBV5-4 | CASSLTSTGITDTQYF
TRBJ2-3 | TRBV5-1 | CASSLVFAQEDTQYF
TRBJ2-3 | TRBV7-2 | CASSLASSGRDTQYF
TRBJ1-1 | TRBV28 | CASTPETVLTGRGTFF
TRBJ2-2 | TRBV7-9 | CASSLPGTRENTGELFF
TRBJ2-1 | TRBV15 | CATSFARTGANNEQFF
TRBJ2-1 | TRBV11-2 | CASSQALASHNEQFF
TRBJ1-6 | TRBV5-6 | CASTVKVGGASPLHF
TRBJ2-7 | TRBV9 | CASSSRAGGSYEQYF
TRBJ2-1 | TRBV6-2/TRBV6-3 | CASSRRTGHYNEQFF
TRBJ2-7 | TRBV7-2 | CASRPRMGSSYEQYF
TRBJ2-1 | TRBV6-5 | CASRLQGGSYNEQFF
TRBJ1-1 | TRBV9 | CASSVDGQAEAFF
TRBJ1-4 | TRBV27 | CASSLSPGGNEKLFF
TRBJ2-7 | TRBV11-2 | CASSLPRDRRGYEQYF
TRBJ2-1 | TRBV5-4 | CASSFTGGYEQFF
TRBJ1-1 | TRBV6-5 | CASRDRGATEAFF
TRBJ2-7 | TRBV3-1/TRBV3-2 | CASSPGTSGSNEQYF
TRBJ1-3 | TRBV7-8 | CASSQGQGYSGNTIYF
TRBJ2-1 | TRBV18 | CASSLSPLGSEQFF
TRBJ1-1 | TRBV5-1 | CASSSPRGRNTEAFF
TRBJ1-1 | TRBV6-5 | CASRSGGRGTEAFF
TRBJ1-5 | TRBV19 | CASSIGPRGSVNQPQHF
TRBJ2-5 | TRBV6-5 | CASSWFGGGETQYF
TRBJ2-1 | TRBV5-1 | CASSLGGLAGGGVRNEQFF
TRBJ2-1 | TRBV9 | CASSVGGRAFPDNEQFF
TRBJ2-3 | TRBV9 | CASSGGVGTDTQYF
TRBJ1-1 | TRBV7-9 | CASSPGTGDGEAFF
TRBJ2-1 | TRBV24-1 | CATSDPGQGPNEQFF
TRBJ2-7 | TRBV6-5 | CASRRGTSDSYEQYF
TRBJ2-2 | TRBV25-1 | CASTETGVRYTGELFF
TRBJ1-1 | TRBV9 | CASSAGSDTEAFF
TRBJ2-7 | TRBV6-5 | CASSYSGRSYEQYF
TRBJ1-2 | TRBV6-5 | CASTQGAVYGYTF
TRBJ2-1 | TRBV6-5 | CASSPDFNNEQFF
TRBJ1-4 | TRBV2 | CASTGQGLTNEKLFF
TRBJ1-1 | TRBV3-1/TRBV3-2 | CASSRSGGLNTEAFF
TRBJ1-1 | TRBV5-1 | CASSLLDNTEAFF
TRBJ2-1 | TRBV6-5 | CASSLTGGFYNEQFF
TRBJ1-5 | TRBV7-2 | CASSSQGKNQPQHF
TRBJ2-7 | TRBV5-6 | CASRRRQGTSYEQYF
TRBJ2-2 | TRBV19 | CASSIDPTGPGELFF
TRBJ1-3 | TRBV6-1 | CASSEGTGLNTIYF
TRBJ1-5 | TRBV6-6 | CASRSSTGGAYQPQHF
TRBJ2-1 | TRBV5-1 | CASSLPTGQSNEQFF
TRBJ2-7 | TRBV10-1 | CASSVKSSGRIYEQYF
TRBJ2-3 | TRBV2 | CASRDNRPGLAGITQYF
TRBJ2-1 | TRBV10-3 | CAISTRDRGHNEQFF
TRBJ2-5 | TRBV10-3 | CAISPGTGETQYF
TRBJ1-1 | TRBV5-1 | CASSQGAQSRTEAFF
TRBJ2-7 | TRBV3-1/TRBV3-2 | CASSLAGKPYEQYF
TRBJ2-7 | TRBV2 | CASSEVLDSNYEQYF
TRBJ1-3 | TRBV7-2 | CASSPISYGNTIYF
TRBJ2-2 | TRBV6-1 | CASSELTTRDRVYGELFF
TRBJ2-5 | TRBV4-2 | CASSQGVSLLAGGETQYF
TRBJ2-5 | TRBV9 | CASSPGLAVGYQETQYF
TRBJ2-2 | TRBV4-2 | CASSQGKREGLGGELFF
TRBJ2-5 | TRBV3-1/TRBV3-2 | CASSQGGTSVPQETQYF